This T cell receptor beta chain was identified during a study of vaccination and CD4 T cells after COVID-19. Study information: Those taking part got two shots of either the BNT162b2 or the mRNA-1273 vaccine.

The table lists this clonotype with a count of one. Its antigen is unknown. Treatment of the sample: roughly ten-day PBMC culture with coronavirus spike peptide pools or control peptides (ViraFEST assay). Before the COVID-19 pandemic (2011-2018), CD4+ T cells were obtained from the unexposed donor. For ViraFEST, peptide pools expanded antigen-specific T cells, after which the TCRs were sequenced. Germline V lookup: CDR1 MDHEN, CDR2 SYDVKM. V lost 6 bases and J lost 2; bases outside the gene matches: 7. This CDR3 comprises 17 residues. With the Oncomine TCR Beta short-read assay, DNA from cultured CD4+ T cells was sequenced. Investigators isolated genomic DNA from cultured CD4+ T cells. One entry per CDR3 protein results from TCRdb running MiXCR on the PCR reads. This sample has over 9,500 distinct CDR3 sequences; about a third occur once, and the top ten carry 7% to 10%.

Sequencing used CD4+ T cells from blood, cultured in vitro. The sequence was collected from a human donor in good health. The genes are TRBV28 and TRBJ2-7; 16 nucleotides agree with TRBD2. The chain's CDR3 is CASSGGLAGGRPYEQYF. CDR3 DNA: TGTGCCAGCAGCGGGGGACTAGCGGGAGGGCGACCCTACGAGCAGTACTTC.